The present T cell receptor (beta chain) was sequenced within a study of TIL therapy for anti-PD-1-resistant metastatic lung cancer. Looking at the study overall: Patients then received nivolumab; progressors got lymphodepletion, TIL and IL-2. Half of patients were current or former smokers. Study results and caveats: After infusion, TIL clonotypes partly replaced peripheral T cells and declined over months.

The libraries were made with immunoSEQ v3. TCRdb keeps only in-frame clones here, not all; method: immunoSEQ multiplex PCR. The data show approximately 15,000 clones, roughly 88% seen once. As to time point: pre-treatment sample, taken before nivolumab and TIL therapy. Enrollment ran from October 2017 to January 2020. CDR1 is SNHLY, CDR2 FYNNEI, per germline. There are 12 residues in the CDR3. Notes on this clone: The antigen remains undetermined.

This chain connects TRBV2 to TRBJ2-5; 10 bases line up with TRBD1. The J call is in doubt because the DNA end fits TRBJ2-7 better. The TCR was taken from a person aged 25 to 80 with non-small cell lung cancer. The source material was blood, sampled at baseline. This chain's CDR3 is CASGGQGYEQYF. The CDR3 nucleotides read TGTGCCAGCGGGGGACAGGGGTACGAGCAGTACTTC.